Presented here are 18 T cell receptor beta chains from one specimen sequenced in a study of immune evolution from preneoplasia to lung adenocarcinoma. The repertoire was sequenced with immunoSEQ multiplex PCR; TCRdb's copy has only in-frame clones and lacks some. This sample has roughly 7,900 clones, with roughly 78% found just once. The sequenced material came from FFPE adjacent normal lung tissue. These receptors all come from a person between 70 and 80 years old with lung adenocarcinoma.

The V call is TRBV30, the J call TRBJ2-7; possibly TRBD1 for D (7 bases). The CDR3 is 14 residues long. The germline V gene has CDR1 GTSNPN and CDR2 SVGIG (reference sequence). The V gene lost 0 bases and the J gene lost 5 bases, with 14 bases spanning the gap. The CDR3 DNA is TGTGCCTGGAGTGTAATACAGGGGAGGCACGAGCAGTACTTC. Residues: CAWSVIQGRHEQYF. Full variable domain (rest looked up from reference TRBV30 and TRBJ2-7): SQTIHQWPATLVQPVGSPLSLECTVEGTSNPNLYWYRQAAGRGLQLLFYSVGIGQISSEVPQNLSASRPQDRQFILSSKKLLLSDSGFYLCAWSVIQGRHEQYFGPGTRLTVT.

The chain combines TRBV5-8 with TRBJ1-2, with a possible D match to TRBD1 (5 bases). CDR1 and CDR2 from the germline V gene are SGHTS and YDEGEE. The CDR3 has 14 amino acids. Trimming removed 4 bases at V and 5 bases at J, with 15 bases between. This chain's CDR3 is CASSRAGQLYGYTF. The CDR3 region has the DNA TGTGCCAGCAGCAGGGCGGGGCAGTTGTATGGCTACACCTTC.

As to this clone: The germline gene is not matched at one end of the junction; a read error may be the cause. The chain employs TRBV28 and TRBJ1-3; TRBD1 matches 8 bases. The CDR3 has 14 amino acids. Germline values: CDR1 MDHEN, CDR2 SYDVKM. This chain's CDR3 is CVSQTGGTGNTIYF. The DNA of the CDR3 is TGTGTCAGCCAAACAGGGGGTACTGGAAACACCATATATTTT. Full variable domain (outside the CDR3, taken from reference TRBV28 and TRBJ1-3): DVKVTQSSRYLVKRTGEKVFLECVQDMDHENMFWYRQDPGLGLRLIYFSYDVKMKEKGDIPEGYSVSREKKERFSLILESASTNQTSMYLCVSQTGGTGNTIYFGEGSWLTVV.

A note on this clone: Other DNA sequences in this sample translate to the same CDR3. The CDR3 loop reads CSARDSEAFF. In nucleotides, the CDR3 is TGCAGCGCCAGGGACAGTGAAGCTTTCTTT. V and J are TRBV29-1 and TRBJ1-1, with 7 bases lining up with TRBD1. Looked up from germline, CDR1 is SQVTM and CDR2 is ANQGSEA. The CDR3 is 10 residues long. The V segment lost 7 bases and the J segment 7 bases; nucleotides outside the gene matches: 3.

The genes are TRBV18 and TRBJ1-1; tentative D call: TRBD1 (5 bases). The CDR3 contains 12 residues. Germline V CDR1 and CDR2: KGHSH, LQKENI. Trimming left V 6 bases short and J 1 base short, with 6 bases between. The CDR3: CASSGGNTEAFF. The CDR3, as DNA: TGTGCCAGCTCTGGGGGGAACACTGAAGCTTTCTTT. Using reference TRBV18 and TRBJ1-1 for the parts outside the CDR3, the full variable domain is NAGVMQNPRHLVRRRGQEARLRCSPMKGHSHVYWYRQLPEEGLKFMVYLQKENIIDESGMPKERFSAEFPKEGPSILRIQQVVRGDSAAYFCASSGGNTEAFFGQGTRLTVV.

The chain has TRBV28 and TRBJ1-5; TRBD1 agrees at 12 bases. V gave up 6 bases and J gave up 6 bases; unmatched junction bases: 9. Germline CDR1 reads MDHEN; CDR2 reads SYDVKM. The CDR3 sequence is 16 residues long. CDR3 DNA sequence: TGTGCCAGCAGACCTCGGGGACAGGGGGCGGTTCAGCCCCAGCATTTT. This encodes CASRPRGQGAVQPQHF.

CDR3 residues: CASSLRASGGANEQFF. The CDR3 DNA is TGTGCCAGCAGCTTAAGAGCCAGCGGGGGGGCGAATGAGCAGTTCTTC. The chain is built from TRBV7-3 and TRBJ2-1; 10 bases match TRBD2. The CDR3 runs to 16 residues. V dropped 1 base and J dropped 7; count of bases not matched to a gene: 7. Germline values: CDR1 SGHTA, CDR2 FQGTGA.

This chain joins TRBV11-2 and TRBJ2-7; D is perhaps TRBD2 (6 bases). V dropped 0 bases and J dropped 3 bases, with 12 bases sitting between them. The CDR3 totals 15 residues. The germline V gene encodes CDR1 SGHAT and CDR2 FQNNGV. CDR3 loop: CASSLDKGGRYEQYF. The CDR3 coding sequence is TGTGCCAGCAGCTTAGACAAGGGAGGACGCTACGAGCAGTACTTC.

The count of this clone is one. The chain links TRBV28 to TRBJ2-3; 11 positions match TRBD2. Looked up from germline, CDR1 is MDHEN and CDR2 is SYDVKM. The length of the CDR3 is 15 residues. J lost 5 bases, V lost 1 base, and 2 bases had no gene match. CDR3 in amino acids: CASSLLLAGGDTQYF. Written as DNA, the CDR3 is TGTGCCAGCAGTTTATTGCTAGCGGGAGGAGATACGCAGTATTTT.

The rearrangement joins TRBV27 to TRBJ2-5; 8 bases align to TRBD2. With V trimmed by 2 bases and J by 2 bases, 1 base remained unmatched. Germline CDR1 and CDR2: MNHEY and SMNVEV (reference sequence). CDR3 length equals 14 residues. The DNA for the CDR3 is TGTGCCAGCAGTTTAGCGGGAGGACAAGAGACCCAGTACTTC. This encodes CASSLAGGQETQYF.

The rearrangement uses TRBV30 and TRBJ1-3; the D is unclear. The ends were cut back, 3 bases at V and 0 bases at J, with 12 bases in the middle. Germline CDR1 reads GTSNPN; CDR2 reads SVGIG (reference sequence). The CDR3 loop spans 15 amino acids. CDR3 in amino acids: CAWSRMGVSGNTIYF. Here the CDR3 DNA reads TGTGCCTGGAGCAGAATGGGAGTCTCTGGAAACACCATATATTTT.

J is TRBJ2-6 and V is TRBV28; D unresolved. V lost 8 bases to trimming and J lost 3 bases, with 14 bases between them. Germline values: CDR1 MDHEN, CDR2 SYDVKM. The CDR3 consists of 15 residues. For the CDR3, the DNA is TGTGCCAGCGGGCAGATCAGGAGTGGGGCCAACGTCCTGACTTTC. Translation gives CASGQIRSGANVLTF.

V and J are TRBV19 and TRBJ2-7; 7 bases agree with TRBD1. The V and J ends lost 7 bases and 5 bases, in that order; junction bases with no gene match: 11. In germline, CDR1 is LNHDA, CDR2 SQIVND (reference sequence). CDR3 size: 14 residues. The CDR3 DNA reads TGTGCCAGTACCGATCCGGGACAGTCGCACGAGCAGTACTTC. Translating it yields CASTDPGQSHEQYF. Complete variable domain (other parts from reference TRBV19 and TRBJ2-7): DGGITQSPKYLFRKEGQNVTLSCEQNLNHDAMYWYRQDPGQGLRLIYYSQIVNDFQKGDIAEGYSVSREKKESFPLTVTSAQKNPTAFYLCASTDPGQSHEQYFGPGTRLTVT.

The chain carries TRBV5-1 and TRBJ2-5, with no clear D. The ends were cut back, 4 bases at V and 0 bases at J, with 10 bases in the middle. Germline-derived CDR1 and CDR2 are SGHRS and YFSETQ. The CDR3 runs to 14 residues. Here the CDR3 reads CASSPRSYQETQYF. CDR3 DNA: TGCGCCAGCAGCCCACGATCGTACCAAGAGACCCAGTACTTC.

As DNA, the CDR3 is TGCGCCAGCAGCTTGGAGCCAGGGAACGGTGTGGAGACCCAGTACTTC. Protein: CASSLEPGNGVETQYF. The chain uses TRBV5-1 and TRBJ2-5; tentative D call: TRBD1 (5 bases). The CDR3 loop spans 16 amino acids. V lost 0 bases and J lost 5, with 17 bases in between. CDR1 is SGHRS and CDR2 is YFSETQ in the germline V gene.

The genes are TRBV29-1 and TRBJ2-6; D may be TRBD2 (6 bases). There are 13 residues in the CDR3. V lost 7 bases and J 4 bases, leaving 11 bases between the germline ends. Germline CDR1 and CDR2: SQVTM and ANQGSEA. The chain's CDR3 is CSAPLAGANVLTF. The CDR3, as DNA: TGCAGCGCCCCTCTAGCGGGGGCCAACGTCCTGACTTTC.

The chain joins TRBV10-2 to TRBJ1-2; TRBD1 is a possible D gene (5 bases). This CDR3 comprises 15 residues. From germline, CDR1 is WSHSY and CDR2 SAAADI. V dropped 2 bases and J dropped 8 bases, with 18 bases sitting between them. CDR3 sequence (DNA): TGCGCCAGCAGTGAGGCAGGGATTAATTTAGGAGGCTACACCTTC. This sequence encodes CASSEAGINLGGYTF.

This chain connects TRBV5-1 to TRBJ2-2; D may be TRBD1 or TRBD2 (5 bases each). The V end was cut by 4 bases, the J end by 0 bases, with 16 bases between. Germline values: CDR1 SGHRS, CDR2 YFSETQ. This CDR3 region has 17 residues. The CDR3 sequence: CASSPGPSRANTGELFF. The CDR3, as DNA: TGCGCCAGCAGCCCGGGACCTTCTCGGGCGAACACCGGGGAGCTGTTTTTT.